This TCR beta chain came from a study of blood T cell repertoires in COVID-19. Study context: Sites in the United States, Italy and Spain provided acute and convalescent COVID-19 samples. In each case, the material was cDNA or gDNA derived from T cells, B-cell-depleted T cells, or PBMCs.

Original methodology: Estimation of nucleated cell counts relied on the amplification of reference gene primers. The repertoire was sequenced with immunoSEQ multiplex PCR; TCRdb's copy has only in-frame clones and lacks some. The D gene and trimming were derived from the DNA, and the V and J assignments and clone size from that table. The sample records about 100,000 clones, over 85% being singletons. Germline V gene sequence: CDR1 SGHVS, CDR2 FNYEAQ. The CDR3 has 16 amino acids. Trimming left V 5 bases short and J 0 bases short, with 13 bases between. The sequence derives from a man between 65 and 85 years old with acute or convalescent COVID-19. This rearrangement joins TRBV7-6 to TRBJ1-4; D possibly corresponds to TRBD1 (6 bases). The sequenced sample was peripheral blood. CDR3 nucleotide sequence: TGTGCCAGCAGCCCCCCGACAGGAGCAACTAATGAAAAACTGTTTTTT. Its protein is CASSPPTGATNEKLFF.